These 9 T cell receptor beta chains originate from one sample sequenced in a study of blood T cell repertoires in COVID-19. Sequenced by immunoSEQ multiplex PCR; TCRdb stores in-frame clones only, minus some. This sample carries 30,000 to 40,000 clones, around 85% of them seen once, and the ten largest clones take more than 40%. Source material: peripheral blood. Source of these receptors: a man aged 55 to 70 with active or convalescent COVID-19.

V gene TRBV6-6 combines with J gene TRBJ1-5, with D uncertain. Per germline, CDR1 MNHNY and CDR2 SVGAGI (reference sequence). CDR3 length equals 18 residues. The ends were cut back, 5 bases at V and 0 bases at J, with 20 bases in the middle. The CDR3 sequence: CASSPPLETDYSNQPQHF. CDR3 nucleotides: TGTGCCAGCAGTCCACCTTTGGAGACGGATTATAGCAATCAGCCCCAGCATTTT.

The rearrangement links TRBV5-1 to TRBJ2-1; 12 nucleotides match TRBD1. The V segment lost 0 bases and the J segment 6 bases; nucleotides outside the gene matches: 4. The CDR3 is 16 amino acids. CDR1 is SGHRS and CDR2 is YFSETQ in the germline V gene. The CDR3 region is CASSLAGTGGFNEQFF. The CDR3 DNA reads TGCGCCAGCAGCTTGGCCGGGACAGGGGGCTTCAATGAGCAGTTCTTC.

The chain has TRBV6-5 and TRBJ2-7; maybe TRBD1 (5 bases). The CDR3 runs to 15 residues. Germline V gene sequence: CDR1 MNHEY, CDR2 SVGAGI. V was cut by 1 base and J by 7 bases, with 17 bases left in between. CDR3 nucleotides: TGTGCCAGCAGTTACTGCGTGGGGCAGGCGGAGGAGCAGTACGTC. Translating gives CASSYCVGQAEEQYV.

The chain uses TRBV7-9 and TRBJ2-1, with 12 bases lining up with TRBD2. Germline V gene data show CDR1 as SEHNR and CDR2 as FQNEAQ (reference sequence). V lost 5 bases and J lost 7; bases outside the gene matches: 3. The CDR3 consists of 14 residues. The CDR3: CASSPGTSGNEQFF. The CDR3, as DNA: TGTGCCAGCAGCCCTGGGACTAGCGGGAATGAGCAGTTCTTC.

J is TRBJ1-2 and V is TRBV28, with D possibly matching TRBD1 (6 bases). The CDR3 loop spans 14 amino acids. Looked up from germline, CDR1 is MDHEN and CDR2 is SYDVKM. V was cut by 3 bases and J by 8 bases, with 16 bases left in between. CDR3 loop: CASSFHEDSAGYTF. The CDR3, as DNA: TGTGCCAGCAGTTTCCATGAGGACAGCGCGGGCTACACCTTC.

The chain is built from TRBV19 and TRBJ1-4; 7 nucleotides line up with TRBD1. From germline, CDR1 is LNHDA and CDR2 SQIVND (reference sequence). The V segment lost 4 bases and the J segment 3 bases; nucleotides outside the gene matches: 11. The CDR3 consists of 17 residues. The CDR3 coding sequence is TGTGCCAGTAGTACGACCCTGAGGACAGGCCCTAATGAAAAACTGTTTTTT. Its protein is CASSTTLRTGPNEKLFF.

This clone appeared a few times. The chain uses TRBV25-1 and TRBJ1-2; weak D call: TRBD1 (5 bases). CDR3 length: 15 residues. V gave up 5 bases and J gave up 6 bases, with 19 bases separating them. Germline V gives CDR1 MGHDK, CDR2 SYGVNS. As DNA, the CDR3 is TGTGCCAGCAGTCCTGCCGGGACTGGTGTGAATGGCTACACCTTC. It yields the protein CASSPAGTGVNGYTF.

The chain employs TRBV18 and TRBJ1-2, with 7 bases lining up with TRBD1. V shed 1 base and J 8 bases; nucleotides not matched to a gene: 10. CDR1 is KGHSH, CDR2 LQKENI, per germline. CDR3 length: 15 residues. The CDR3 DNA follows: TGTGCCAGCTCACCACGGACAGGAGGGGCAGCGGGCTACACCTTC. Translation: CASSPRTGGAAGYTF.

V usage is TRBV15 and J usage is TRBJ1-2; weak D call: TRBD1 (6 bases). Per the germline V gene, CDR1 is LNHNV and CDR2 is YYDKDF (reference sequence). This CDR3 spans 12 amino acids. The germline V and J ends were trimmed by 2 bases and 8 bases, with 9 bases remaining between them. CDR3 coding DNA: TGTGCCACCAGCAGACAGGGGTGGGGCTACACCTTC. Translation: CATSRQGWGYTF.